These 20 T cell receptor beta chains share one sample of origin, sequenced in a study of CD8+ T cells in alopecia areata. Specified treatment: oral pan-JAK inhibitor, 5-10 mg twice daily. After isolation, RNA underwent reverse transcription to generate cDNA as the sequencing template. TCRdb keeps only in-frame clones here, not all; method: immunoSEQ multiplex PCR. The table records approximately 210,000 clones, 66% of them present only once. The sequencing used CD4+ T cells sorted from blood, collected at approximately week 42, from a patient treated with tofacitinib. These receptors originate from a human donor with alopecia areata.

The V gene is TRBV2, the J gene TRBJ1-1; D is unresolved. This CDR3 has 13 amino acids. CDR1 is SNHLY, CDR2 FYNNEI, per germline. With 9 bases removed from V and 0 bases from J, the gap between germline ends came to 11 bases. The CDR3 DNA is TGTGCCAGTCATCGGACTATGAACACTGAAGCTTTCTTT. This encodes CASHRTMNTEAFF.

CDR3 in amino acids: CAWSGLGEKLFF. The CDR3, as DNA: TGTGCCTGGAGTGGACTGGGTGAAAAACTGTTTTTT. The chain employs TRBV30 and TRBJ1-4, with no clear D. This CDR3 has 12 amino acids. Germline V lookup: CDR1 GTSNPN, CDR2 SVGIG (reference sequence). Trimming left V 1 base short and J 7 bases short, with 7 bases between.

For the CDR3, the DNA is TGTGCCAGCAGCTTGTCCGGGGCAAGGCAGCCCCAGCATTTT. It specifies CASSLSGARQPQHF. The chain has TRBV5-6 and TRBJ1-5; TRBD1 might be the D (5 bases). Trimming took off 1 base at V and 7 bases at J, with 12 bases between the two ends. From germline, CDR1 is SGHDT and CDR2 YYEEEE. The CDR3 has 14 residues.

This sequence joins TRBV5-6 and TRBJ2-3; unclear D gene. This CDR3 spans 16 amino acids. Germline V lookup: CDR1 SGHDT, CDR2 YYEEEE. The germline V and J ends were trimmed by 4 bases and 0 bases, with 15 bases remaining between them. In DNA, the CDR3 is TGTGCCAGCAGCGAAGGACGGATATCTAGCACAGATACGCAGTATTTT. Translation gives CASSEGRISSTDTQYF.

This rearrangement joins TRBV18 to TRBJ1-1; 7 positions agree with TRBD1. CDR1 KGHSH and CDR2 LQKENI come from the germline V gene. CDR3 length: 15 residues. Trimming removed 5 bases from V and 1 base from J; junction bases left unmatched: 7. The CDR3, as DNA: TGTGCCAGCTCAGCATTGGGACAGCAGAACACTGAAGCTTTCTTT. It is translated as CASSALGQQNTEAFF.

The sample holds one count of this clone. The chain has TRBV4-3 and TRBJ1-6; 7 bases agree with TRBD1. V lost 0 bases, J lost 10 bases, and 6 bases stayed unmatched. This CDR3 has 15 residues. Germline V gives CDR1 LGHNA, CDR2 YSLEER. The CDR3 nucleotides are TGCGCCAGCAGCCAAGAGGGCAGGGGGGGATCACCCCTCCACTTT. It specifies CASSQEGRGGSPLHF.

This clone was seen a handful of times. This chain uses TRBV29-1 with TRBJ1-6; D perhaps matches TRBD1 (5 bases). V was clipped by 4 bases and J by 12 bases, with 13 bases between them. The CDR3 has 12 amino acids. Germline loops: CDR1 SQVTM, CDR2 ANQGSEA. DNA of the CDR3: TGCAGCGTTGGACTTCCCGGGGGACCCCTCCACTTT. This encodes CSVGLPGGPLHF.

The chain couples TRBV29-1 to TRBJ2-3, with 10 bases matching TRBD1. Germline trimming cut 7 bases from V and 3 bases from J; bases unmatched to any gene: 4. The CDR3 is made up of 13 amino acids. The germline V gene has CDR1 SQVTM and CDR2 ANQGSEA. The DNA for the CDR3 is TGCAGCGCGGGACAGGGGTTTACAGATACGCAGTATTTT. Encoded protein: CSAGQGFTDTQYF.

With respect to this clone: The junction departs from germline at one end; a sequencing error may be responsible. The chain is built from TRBV19 and TRBJ2-1, with TRBD1 identical over 9 bases. The CDR3 contains 14 residues. Germline values: CDR1 LNHDA, CDR2 SQIVND (reference sequence). CDR3 DNA sequence: TGTGCCAGTAGCCTAGGACAGGGGTACACTGAGCAGTTCTTC. Translated: CASSLGQGYTEQFF.

The rearrangement uses TRBV11-2 and TRBJ1-1, with 8 positions matching TRBD1. V was pared by 3 bases and J by 6 bases, with 6 bases of the junction left unmatched. This CDR3 has 14 amino acids. Germline V lookup: CDR1 SGHAT, CDR2 FQNNGV. As DNA, the CDR3 is TGTGCCAGCAGCTTGGACAGGGTTGGGCCTGAAGCTTTCTTT. Its translation: CASSLDRVGPEAFF.

The gene calls are TRBV28 and TRBJ2-1, with 7 bases fitting TRBD2. The CDR3 is 14 amino acids. Per the germline V gene, CDR1 is MDHEN and CDR2 is SYDVKM. J lost 7 bases, V lost 6 bases, and 9 bases had no gene match. CDR3: CASSAPGGWNEQFF. The DNA of the CDR3 is TGTGCCAGCAGCGCCCCGGGGGGATGGAATGAGCAGTTCTTC.

The V gene is TRBV5-6, the J gene TRBJ2-3; D is perhaps TRBD1 (5 bases). CDR1 is SGHDT, CDR2 YYEEEE, per germline. The CDR3 contains 17 residues. V shed 1 base and J shed 1 base, with 16 bases lying between them. The CDR3 coding sequence is TGTGCCAGCAGCTTGAGGAGTATGGGCAGGGGCACAGATACGCAGTATTTT. Translating gives CASSLRSMGRGTDTQYF.

CDR3 bases: TGTGCCAGCAGCGTAGGAGGGAGCGGGGGGGCGAATACGCAGTATTTT. This gives the protein CASSVGGSGGANTQYF. This rearrangement joins TRBV9 to TRBJ2-3; the match to TRBD2 covers 10 bases. CDR1 SGDLS and CDR2 YYNGEE come from the germline V gene. The CDR3 sequence is 16 residues long. With V trimmed by 0 bases and J by 7 bases, 8 bases remained unmatched.

The gene calls are TRBV29-1 and TRBJ2-1, with D tentatively TRBD1 or TRBD2 (5 bases each). Germline loops: CDR1 SQVTM, CDR2 ANQGSEA. Trimming shortened V by 8 bases and J by 7 bases, and 15 bases separated the two germline ends. The CDR3 spans 12 residues. The CDR3 sequence: CSIRDQRNEQFF. CDR3 nucleotides: TGCAGCATCCGGGACCAAAGGAATGAGCAGTTCTTC.

As regards this clone: Other DNA sequences of this sample code for an identical CDR3. The rearrangement links TRBV5-1 to TRBJ1-4, with a weak D call TRBD1 (6 bases). CDR1 is SGHRS and CDR2 is YFSETQ in the germline V gene. The V and J ends lost 4 bases and 4 bases respectively, with 11 bases between them. The CDR3 covers 14 residues. For the CDR3, the DNA is TGCGCCAGCAGCCAACAGGGCCTTAATGAAAAACTGTTTTTT. Translation gives CASSQQGLNEKLFF.

Of note for this clone: Other DNA sequences in the same sample also yield this CDR3. This chain uses TRBV11-2 with TRBJ2-3; 7 positions match TRBD2. Germline V lookup: CDR1 SGHAT, CDR2 FQNNGV. J was trimmed by 5 bases and V by 5 bases; bases with no gene match: 1. The CDR3 sequence is 12 residues long. The chain's CDR3 is CASSPGGDTQYF. The CDR3 DNA reads as TGTGCCAGCAGCCCGGGGGGAGATACGCAGTATTTT.

The chain has TRBV7-9 and TRBJ2-7, with no clear D. The length of the CDR3 is 12 residues. CDR1 and CDR2 from the germline V gene are SEHNR and FQNEAQ (reference sequence). Trimming took off 5 bases at V and 6 bases at J, with 11 bases between the two ends. CDR3 in DNA: TGTGCCAGCAGCCCAATCCTGGTCGAGCAGTACTTC. This sequence encodes CASSPILVEQYF.

The rearrangement uses TRBV7-2 and TRBJ2-1, with 9 nucleotides matching TRBD1. J lost 2 bases, V lost 3 bases, and 2 bases had no gene match. Per germline, CDR1 SGHTA and CDR2 FQGNSA. There are 15 residues in the CDR3. The CDR3 coding sequence is TGTGCCAGCAGCTTCGGACAGGGGCCCTACAATGAGCAGTTCTTC. It codes for CASSFGQGPYNEQFF.

Only a few counts were recorded for this clone. V and J are TRBV27 and TRBJ1-1; 7 bases are shared with TRBD1. Per the germline V gene, CDR1 is MNHEY and CDR2 is SMNVEV (reference sequence). This CDR3 region has 16 residues. V was clipped by 2 bases and J by 4 bases; unmatched bases: 10. The DNA for the CDR3 is TGTGCCAGCAGTTTAGAAAGGGGGCTTTTGGGCACTGAAGCTTTCTTT. Translation: CASSLERGLLGTEAFF.

The genes are TRBV7-2 and TRBJ2-7; D not certain. Trimming took off 2 bases at V and 3 bases at J, with 14 bases between the two ends. The CDR3 is 15 amino acids. The germline CDR1 and CDR2 sequences are SGHTA and FQGNSA. The CDR3 coding sequence is TGTGCCAGCAGCTTAACTACGTCGACCTTCTACGAGCAGTACTTC. Its translation is CASSLTTSTFYEQYF.